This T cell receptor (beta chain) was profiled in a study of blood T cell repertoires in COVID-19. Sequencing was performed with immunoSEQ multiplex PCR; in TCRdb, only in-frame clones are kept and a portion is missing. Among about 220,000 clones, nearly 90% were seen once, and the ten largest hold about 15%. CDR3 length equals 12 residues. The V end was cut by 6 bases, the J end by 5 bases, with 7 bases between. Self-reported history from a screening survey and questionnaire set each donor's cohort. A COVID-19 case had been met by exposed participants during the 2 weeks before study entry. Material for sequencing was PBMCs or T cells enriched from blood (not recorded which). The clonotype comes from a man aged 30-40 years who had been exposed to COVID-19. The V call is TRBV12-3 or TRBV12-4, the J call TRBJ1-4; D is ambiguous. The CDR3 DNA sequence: TGTGCCAGCAGCCGGTTCAATGAAAAACTGTTTTTT. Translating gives CASSRFNEKLFF.